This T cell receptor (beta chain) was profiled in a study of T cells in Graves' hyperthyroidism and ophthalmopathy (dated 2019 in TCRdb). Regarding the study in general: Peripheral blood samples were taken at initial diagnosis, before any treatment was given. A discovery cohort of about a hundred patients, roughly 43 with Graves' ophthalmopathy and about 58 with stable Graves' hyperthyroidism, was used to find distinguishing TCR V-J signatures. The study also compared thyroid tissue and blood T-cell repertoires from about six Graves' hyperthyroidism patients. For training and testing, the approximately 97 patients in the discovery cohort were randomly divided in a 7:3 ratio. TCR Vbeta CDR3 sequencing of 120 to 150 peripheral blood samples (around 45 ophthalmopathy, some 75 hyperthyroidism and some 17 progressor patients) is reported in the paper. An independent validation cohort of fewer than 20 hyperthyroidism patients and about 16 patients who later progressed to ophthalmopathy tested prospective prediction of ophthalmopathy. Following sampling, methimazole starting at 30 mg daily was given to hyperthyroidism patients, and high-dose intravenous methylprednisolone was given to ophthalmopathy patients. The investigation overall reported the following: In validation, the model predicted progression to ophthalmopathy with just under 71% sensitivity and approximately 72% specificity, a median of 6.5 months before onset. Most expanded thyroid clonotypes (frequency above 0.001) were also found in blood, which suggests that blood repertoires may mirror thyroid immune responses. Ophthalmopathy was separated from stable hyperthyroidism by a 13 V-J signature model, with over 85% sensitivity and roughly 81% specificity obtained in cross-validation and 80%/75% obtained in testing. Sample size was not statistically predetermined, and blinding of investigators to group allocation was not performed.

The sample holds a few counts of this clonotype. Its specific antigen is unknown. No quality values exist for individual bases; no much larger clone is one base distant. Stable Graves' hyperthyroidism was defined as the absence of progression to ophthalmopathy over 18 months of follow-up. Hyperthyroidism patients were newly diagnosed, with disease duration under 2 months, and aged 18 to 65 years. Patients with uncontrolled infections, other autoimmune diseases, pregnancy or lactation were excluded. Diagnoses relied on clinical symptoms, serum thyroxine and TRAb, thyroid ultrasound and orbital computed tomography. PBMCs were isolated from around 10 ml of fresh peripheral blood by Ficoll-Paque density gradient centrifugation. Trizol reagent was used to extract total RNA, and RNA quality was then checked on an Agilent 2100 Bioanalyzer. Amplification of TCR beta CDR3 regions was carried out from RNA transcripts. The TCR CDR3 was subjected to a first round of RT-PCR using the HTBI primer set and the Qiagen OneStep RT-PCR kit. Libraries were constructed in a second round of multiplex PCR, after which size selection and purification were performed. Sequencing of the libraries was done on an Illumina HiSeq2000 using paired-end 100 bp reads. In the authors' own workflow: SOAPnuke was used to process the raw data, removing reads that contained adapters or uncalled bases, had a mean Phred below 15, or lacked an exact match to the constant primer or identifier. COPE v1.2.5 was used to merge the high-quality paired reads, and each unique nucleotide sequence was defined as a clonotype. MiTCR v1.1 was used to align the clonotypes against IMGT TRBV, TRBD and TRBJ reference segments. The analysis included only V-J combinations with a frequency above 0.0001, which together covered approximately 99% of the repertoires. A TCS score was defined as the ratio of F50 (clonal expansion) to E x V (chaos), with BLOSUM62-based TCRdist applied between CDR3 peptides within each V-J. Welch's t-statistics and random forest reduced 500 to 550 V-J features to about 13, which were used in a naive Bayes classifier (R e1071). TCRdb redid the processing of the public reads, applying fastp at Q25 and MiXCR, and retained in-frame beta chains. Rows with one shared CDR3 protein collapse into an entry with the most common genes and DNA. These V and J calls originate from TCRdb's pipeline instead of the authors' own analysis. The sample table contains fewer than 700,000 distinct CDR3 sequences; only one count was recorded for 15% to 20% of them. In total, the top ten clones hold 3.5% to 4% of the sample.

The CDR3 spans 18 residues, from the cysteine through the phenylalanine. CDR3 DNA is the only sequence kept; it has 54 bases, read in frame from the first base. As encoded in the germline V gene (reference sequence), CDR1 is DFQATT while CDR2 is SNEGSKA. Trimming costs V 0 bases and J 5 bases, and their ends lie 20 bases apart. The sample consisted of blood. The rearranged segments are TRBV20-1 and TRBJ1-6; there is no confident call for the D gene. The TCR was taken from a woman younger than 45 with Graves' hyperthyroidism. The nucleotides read TGCAGTGCTAGAGATAGGGCAGCTTCCTCTTACAATAATTCACCCCTCCACTTT. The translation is CSARDRAASSYNNSPLHF.